This entry features one T cell receptor beta chain sequence. This sample is drawn from a study of blood T cell repertoires in COVID-19. On the study more broadly: Acute and convalescent COVID-19 specimens originated in the United States, Italy and Spain. Nucleic acid was either cDNA or gDNA, and it came from T cells, B-cell-depleted T cells, or PBMCs.

In the study's own analysis: Cell counts per sample came from amplifying reference gene primers. Assay: immunoSEQ multiplex PCR; the TCRdb copy retains only in-frame clones and omits some. Clonal size and the V and J genes are those of that table, whereas D and trimming came from the DNA. The data hold hundreds of thousands of clones, with 80% to 90% observed a single time. The CDR3 consists of 17 residues. From germline, CDR1 is SGDLS and CDR2 YYNGEE. V lost 4 bases and J lost 2; bases outside the gene matches: 9. Sequenced sample: peripheral blood. This clonotype originated in an elderly woman with active or convalescent COVID-19. The rearrangement links TRBV9 to TRBJ2-1, with TRBD2 matching 10 bases. CDR3 in DNA: TGTGCCAGCAGCCCCCACGGGACTAGCGCTACCTACAATGAGCAGTTCTTC. The encoded protein is CASSPHGTSATYNEQFF.